This passage covers 24 T cell receptor beta chains from one sample sequenced in a study of T-cell reconstitution after alpha-beta-depleted transplantation in children. Unique molecular identifiers were incorporated during preparation of the TCRbeta library. TCRdb re-derived calls from the PCR reads in MiXCR, one entry per CDR3 protein. The sample has fewer than 1 million distinct CDR3 sequences, roughly 15% seen once. The specimen comprised PBMCs, mostly from graft donor cells, sampled 360 days after TCRalphabeta/CD19-depleted stem cell transplant. The source of these receptors is a male patient aged 10 to 17 who had a stem cell transplant for acute lymphoblastic leukemia, so the T cells may come from the graft donor.

V gene TRBV7-9 combines with J gene TRBJ2-7; the D is unclear. Trimming shortened V by 1 base and J by 2 bases, and 12 bases separated the two germline ends. This CDR3 has 15 residues. From germline, CDR1 is SEHNR and CDR2 FQNEAQ (reference sequence). CDR3 in amino acids: CASSLELGQAYEQYF. In DNA, the CDR3 is TGTGCCAGCAGCTTAGAGTTGGGCCAAGCCTACGAGCAGTACTTC. The full variable domain, with the rest looked up from reference TRBV7-9 and TRBJ2-7, is DTGVSQNPRHKITKRGQNVTFRCDPISEHNRLYWYRQTLGQGPEFLTYFQNEAQLEKSRLLSDRFSAERPKGSFSTLEIQRTEQGDSAMYLCASSLELGQAYEQYFGPGTRLTVT.

Only a few counts were recorded for this clonotype. The chain couples TRBV25-1 to TRBJ1-2; D ambiguous. V dropped 3 bases and J dropped 4 bases, with 21 bases sitting between them. The length of the CDR3 is 17 residues. Germline V lookup: CDR1 MGHDK, CDR2 SYGVNS. DNA for the CDR3: TGTGCCAGCAGTGACGTGACTCGCGGCTCGCAGGCCTATGGCTACACCTTC. Its protein product is CASSDVTRGSQAYGYTF.

This clonotype was counted between two and nine times. The V gene is TRBV20-1, the J gene TRBJ2-7; D not resolved. The V gene lost 5 bases and the J gene lost 4 bases, with 9 bases spanning the gap. Per the germline V gene, CDR1 is DFQATT and CDR2 is SNEGSKA (reference sequence). This CDR3 has 11 residues. CDR3 bases: TGCAGTGCTCGCCTTCGATACGAGCAGTACTTC. Translating gives CSARLRYEQYF.

In this sample, this clonotype turned up many times. The chain is built from TRBV7-6 and TRBJ2-1; 7 bases match TRBD2. V lost 2 bases, J lost 6 bases, and 10 bases stayed unmatched. CDR1 and CDR2 from the germline V gene are SGHVS and FNYEAQ. This CDR3 has 16 amino acids. The CDR3 reads CASSLISAGEGNEQFF. DNA of the CDR3: TGTGCCAGCAGCTTAATCTCGGCGGGAGAAGGCAATGAGCAGTTCTTC.

The gene calls are TRBV7-9 and TRBJ2-5; tentatively, D is TRBD1 or TRBD2 (6 bases each). Germline CDR1 is SEHNR and CDR2 is FQNEAQ (reference sequence). The CDR3 is 14 amino acids. V was pared by 5 bases and J by 3 bases, with 13 bases between. CDR3 loop: CASSQGGSKETQYF. CDR3 DNA: TGTGCCAGCAGCCAAGGGGGGTCGAAAGAGACCCAGTACTTC.

The chain links TRBV6-5 to TRBJ2-3; TRBD2 is a possible D gene (5 bases). CDR3 length: 12 amino acids. V was cut by 4 bases and J by 7 bases, with 9 bases left in between. The germline V gene encodes CDR1 MNHEY and CDR2 SVGAGI. The CDR3 sequence is CASSSLGNTQYF. CDR3 bases: TGTGCCAGCAGTTCCCTCGGGAATACGCAGTATTTT.

The CDR3 is CASTLSSYEQYF. The CDR3 nucleotides read TGTGCCAGCACCCTGAGCTCCTACGAGCAGTACTTC. The chain links TRBV11-2 to TRBJ2-7; the D is unclear. The CDR3 runs 12 residues. Deletions cut 7 bases from V and 0 bases from J, with 7 bases between. CDR1 is SGHAT and CDR2 is FQNNGV in the germline V gene. Filled out from reference TRBV11-2 and TRBJ2-7, the complete variable domain reads EAGVAQSPRYKIIEKRQSVAFWCNPISGHATLYWYQQILGQGPKLLIQFQNNGVVDDSQLPKDRFSAERLKGVDSTLKIQPAKLEDSAVYLCASTLSSYEQYFGPGTRLTVT.

V usage is TRBV19 and J usage is TRBJ1-5, with 9 nucleotides matching TRBD1. Germline loops: CDR1 LNHDA, CDR2 SQIVND (reference sequence). Losses at the gene ends were 5 bases for V and 0 bases for J; bases not matched to a gene: 14. The CDR3 runs to 19 residues. The CDR3 region has the DNA TGTGCCAGTAGTTTTTCCCGGGGACAGGGATACTCTAGCAATCAGCCCCAGCATTTT. As protein: CASSFSRGQGYSSNQPQHF.

This clonotype was seen once. The V call is TRBV11-2, the J call TRBJ2-1; D is tentatively TRBD1 or TRBD2 (5 bases each). The CDR3 spans 15 residues. Germline V CDR1 and CDR2: SGHAT, FQNNGV. V lost 8 bases, J lost 7 bases, and 21 bases lay in between. The CDR3: CASGRGVTDPNEQFF. The CDR3 nucleotides are TGTGCCAGCGGCAGAGGGGTCACCGACCCAAATGAGCAGTTCTTC. Using reference TRBV11-2 and TRBJ2-1 for the parts outside the CDR3, the full variable domain is EAGVAQSPRYKIIEKRQSVAFWCNPISGHATLYWYQQILGQGPKLLIQFQNNGVVDDSQLPKDRFSAERLKGVDSTLKIQPAKLEDSAVYLCASGRGVTDPNEQFFGPGTRLTVL.

This clonotype showed up just a few times. The chain is built from TRBV20-1 and TRBJ2-3, with 8 bases aligning to TRBD2. Germline loops: CDR1 DFQATT, CDR2 SNEGSKA (reference sequence). Trimming removed 3 bases from V and 3 bases from J; junction bases left unmatched: 5. The CDR3 sequence is 14 residues long. As DNA, the CDR3 is TGCAGTGCTAGGTATAGCGGGAAGACAGATACGCAGTATTTT. As protein: CSARYSGKTDTQYF.

CDR3 nucleotides: TGTGCCAGCAGCTTGGCTCCGGACAGGAACTATGGCTACACCTTC. This encodes CASSLAPDRNYGYTF. V usage is TRBV7-9 and J usage is TRBJ1-2; 7 bases match TRBD1. Trimming at V came to 3 bases and at J to 2 bases, leaving 6 bases not matched to a gene. The CDR3 is 15 amino acids. CDR1 SEHNR and CDR2 FQNEAQ come from the germline V gene (reference sequence).

This clonotype was picked up a small number of times. V is TRBV7-9 and J is TRBJ2-2; 7 bases line up with TRBD2. This CDR3 is 17 amino acids long. Germline V gives CDR1 SEHNR, CDR2 FQNEAQ (reference sequence). After removal of 0 bases from V and 1 base from J, the junction contained 5 bases not matched to a gene. CDR3 DNA: TGTGCCAGCAGCTTAGCTCGGACTAGAGAGAACACCGGGGAGCTGTTTTTT. Protein sequence: CASSLARTRENTGELFF. Together with reference TRBV7-9 and TRBJ2-2, the CDR3 gives the full variable domain: DTGVSQNPRHKITKRGQNVTFRCDPISEHNRLYWYRQTLGQGPEFLTYFQNEAQLEKSRLLSDRFSAERPKGSFSTLEIQRTEQGDSAMYLCASSLARTRENTGELFFGEGSRLTVL.

The V and J genes are TRBV2 and TRBJ1-1; the D is unclear. The germline V gene encodes CDR1 SNHLY and CDR2 FYNNEI. The CDR3 runs to 11 residues. V lost 10 bases and J lost 4, with 10 bases in between. The chain's CDR3 is CATRVTTEAFF. The CDR3 region has the DNA TGTGCCACCAGAGTCACCACTGAAGCTTTCTTT.

There are a few counts of this clonotype. The rearrangement joins TRBV7-9 to TRBJ2-7; 11 positions agree with TRBD2. The V gene's germline CDR1 is SEHNR and CDR2 FQNEAQ (reference sequence). V shed 6 bases, J shed 4 bases, and the junction held 11 bases outside the gene matches. This CDR3 region has 16 residues. The CDR3 region is CASSILSGRAAYEQYF. Written as DNA, the CDR3 is TGTGCCAGCAGTATCCTTAGCGGGAGGGCCGCTTACGAGCAGTACTTC.

This chain joins TRBV29-1 and TRBJ2-2, with 10 bases matching TRBD1. J was trimmed by 6 bases and V by 3 bases; bases with no gene match: 10. Germline-derived CDR1 and CDR2 are SQVTM and ANQGSEA. This CDR3 is 16 amino acids long. For the CDR3, the DNA is TGCAGCGTTGAGGGTGGGACAGGGGTTCTACCCGGGGAGCTGTTTTTT. Its protein product is CSVEGGTGVLPGELFF.

V is TRBV29-1 and J is TRBJ1-4; a weak D match, TRBD1 (6 bases). The CDR3 length is 13 residues. V lost 4 bases, J lost 7 bases, and 13 bases lay in between. In germline, CDR1 is SQVTM, CDR2 ANQGSEA. The CDR3 DNA is TGCAGCGTTGTCGGGGGGCGGGCTGAAAAACTGTTTTTT. Translated, it gives CSVVGGRAEKLFF.

This clonotype has just a few counts. V is TRBV7-9 and J is TRBJ2-7, with 8 bases that match TRBD1. V shed 5 bases, J shed 2 bases, and the junction held 14 bases outside the gene matches. The CDR3 is 17 amino acids. Germline CDR1 is SEHNR and CDR2 is FQNEAQ (reference sequence). The DNA for the CDR3 is TGTGCCAGCAGCCCCGGACAGGGCCAAAGGGACCCCTACGAGCAGTACTTC. It translates to CASSPGQGQRDPYEQYF.

The table lists this clonotype with a few counts. The rearrangement joins TRBV12-3 or TRBV12-4 to TRBJ2-1; D remains ambiguous. Trimming took off 2 bases at V and 0 bases at J, with 8 bases between the two ends. There are 15 residues in the CDR3. The chain's CDR3 is CASSLMLSSYNEQFF. The CDR3 bases are TGTGCCAGCAGTTTAATGCTGAGCTCCTACAATGAGCAGTTCTTC.

The chain joins TRBV4-1 to TRBJ2-5; no firm D call. This CDR3 region has 13 residues. Germline V gene sequence: CDR1 MGHRA, CDR2 YSYEKL. Trimming removed 0 bases at V and 7 bases at J, with 9 bases between. The CDR3 coding sequence is TGCGCCAGCAGCCAAGATCAGGAAAGGACCCAGTACTTC. It codes for CASSQDQERTQYF.

This chain links TRBV2 with TRBJ2-2; TRBD2 aligns across 14 bases. The CDR3 covers 16 residues. Losses at the gene ends were 8 bases for V and 5 bases for J; bases not matched to a gene: 7. Germline CDR1 SNHLY, CDR2 FYNNEI. CDR3 sequence (DNA): TGTGCCAGCCACGGGACTAGCGGGAGTAGAACCGGGGAGCTGTTTTTT. Its translation: CASHGTSGSRTGELFF. Complete variable domain (other parts from reference TRBV2 and TRBJ2-2): EPEVTQTPSHQVTQMGQEVILRCVPISNHLYFYWYRQILGQKVEFLVSFYNNEISEKSEIFDDQFSVERPDGSNFTLKIRSTKLEDSAMYFCASHGTSGSRTGELFFGEGSRLTVL.

The J gene is TRBJ2-7, the V gene TRBV30, with 8 bases aligning to TRBD2. Unmatched junction bases numbered 3, after V lost 0 bases and J lost 5 bases. CDR1 GTSNPN and CDR2 SVGIG come from the germline V gene (reference sequence). The CDR3 spans 13 residues. The CDR3 is CAWSVLSGNEQYF. CDR3 nucleotides: TGTGCCTGGAGTGTACTTAGCGGGAACGAGCAGTACTTC.

The chain has TRBV9 and TRBJ2-1; 10 positions agree with TRBD2. Germline CDR1 and CDR2: SGDLS and YYNGEE. The CDR3 is 16 residues long. V lost 1 base and J lost 2; bases outside the gene matches: 3. The CDR3 reads CASSVYSGRTYNEQFF. The CDR3 nucleotides read TGTGCCAGCAGCGTATATAGCGGGAGGACCTACAATGAGCAGTTCTTC. Combining the CDR3 with reference TRBV9 and TRBJ2-1 gives the whole variable domain DSGVTQTPKHLITATGQRVTLRCSPRSGDLSVYWYQQSLDQGLQFLIQYYNGEERAKGNILERFSAQQFPDLHSELNLSSLELGDSALYFCASSVYSGRTYNEQFFGPGTRLTVL.

This clonotype was observed a handful of times. V is TRBV20-1 and J is TRBJ1-2; D ambiguous. The germline V and J ends were trimmed by 1 base and 7 bases, with 7 bases remaining between them. The CDR3 runs 11 residues. Per the germline V gene, CDR1 is DFQATT and CDR2 is SNEGSKA (reference sequence). The CDR3 spells CSARVEAGYTF. The CDR3, as DNA: TGCAGTGCTAGAGTGGAGGCTGGCTACACCTTC.

The chain recombines TRBV7-9 with TRBJ2-1, with no clear D. V was clipped by 5 bases and J by 4 bases, with 9 bases between them. CDR3 length: 13 amino acids. Germline V gene lookup returns CDR1 SEHNR and CDR2 FQNEAQ (reference sequence). For the CDR3, the DNA is TGTGCCAGCAGCCTACTAAAATACAATGAGCAGTTCTTC. Its translation is CASSLLKYNEQFF.